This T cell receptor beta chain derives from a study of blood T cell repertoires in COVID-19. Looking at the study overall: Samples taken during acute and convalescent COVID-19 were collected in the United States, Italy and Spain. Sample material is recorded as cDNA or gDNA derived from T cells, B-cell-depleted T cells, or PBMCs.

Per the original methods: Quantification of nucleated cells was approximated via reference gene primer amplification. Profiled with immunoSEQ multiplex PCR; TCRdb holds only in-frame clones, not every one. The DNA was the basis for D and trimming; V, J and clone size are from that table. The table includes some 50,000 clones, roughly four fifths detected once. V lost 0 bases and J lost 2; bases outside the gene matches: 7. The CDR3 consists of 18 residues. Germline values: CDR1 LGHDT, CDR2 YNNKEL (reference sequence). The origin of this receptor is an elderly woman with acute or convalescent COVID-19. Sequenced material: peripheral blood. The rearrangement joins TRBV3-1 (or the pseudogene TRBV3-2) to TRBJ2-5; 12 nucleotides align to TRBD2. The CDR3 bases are TGTGCCAGCAGCCAAGAAAACCTACTAGCGGGGGGACAAGAGACCCAGTACTTC. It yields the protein CASSQENLLAGGQETQYF.